This T cell receptor beta chain was obtained from a study of blood T cell repertoires in COVID-19. Study-wide background: Donors in the United States, Italy and Spain gave samples during acute or convalescent COVID-19. In each case, the material was cDNA or gDNA derived from T cells, B-cell-depleted T cells, or PBMCs.

The table lists this clone with a few counts. The V gene's germline CDR1 is SQVTM and CDR2 ANQGSEA. The CDR3 is 14 residues long. V shed 6 bases and J 9 bases; nucleotides not matched to a gene: 13. The repertoire was sequenced with immunoSEQ multiplex PCR; TCRdb's copy has only in-frame clones and lacks some. This sample has 70,000 to 85,000 clones, with more than 70% found just once. Sequenced: peripheral blood. This sequence was found in a man older than 75 with active or convalescent COVID-19. V usage is TRBV29-1 and J usage is TRBJ2-7; 11 nucleotides align to TRBD2. The CDR3 nucleotides are TGCAGCGTGGCTGGGACTAGCGGCTCTACGATGCAGTACTTC. Its translation: CSVAGTSGSTMQYF.